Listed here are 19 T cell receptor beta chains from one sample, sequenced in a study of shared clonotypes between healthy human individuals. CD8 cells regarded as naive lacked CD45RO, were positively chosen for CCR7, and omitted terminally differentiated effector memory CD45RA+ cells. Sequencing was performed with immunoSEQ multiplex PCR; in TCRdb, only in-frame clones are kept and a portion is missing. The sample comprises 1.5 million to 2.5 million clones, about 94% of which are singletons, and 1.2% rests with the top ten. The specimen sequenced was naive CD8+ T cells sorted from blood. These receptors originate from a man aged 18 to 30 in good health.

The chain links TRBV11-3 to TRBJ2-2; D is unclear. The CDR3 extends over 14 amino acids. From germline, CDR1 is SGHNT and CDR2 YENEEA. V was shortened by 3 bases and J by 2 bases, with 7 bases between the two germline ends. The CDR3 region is CASSFSPNTGELFF. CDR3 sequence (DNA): TGTGCCAGCAGCTTTTCTCCCAACACCGGGGAGCTGTTTTTT.

CDR3 nucleotide sequence: TGTGCCAGCAAACCGGGTCAAACTAGCACAGATACGCAGTATTTT. Translation gives CASKPGQTSTDTQYF. This chain connects TRBV2 to TRBJ2-3; D is unresolved. CDR1 is SNHLY and CDR2 is FYNNEI in the germline V gene. This CDR3 has 15 residues. Trimming took off 7 bases at V and 0 bases at J, with 14 bases between the two ends. The variable domain in full, completed from reference TRBV2 and TRBJ2-3, reads EPEVTQTPSHQVTQMGQEVILRCVPISNHLYFYWYRQILGQKVEFLVSFYNNEISEKSEIFDDQFSVERPDGSNFTLKIRSTKLEDSAMYFCASKPGQTSTDTQYFGPGTRLTVL.

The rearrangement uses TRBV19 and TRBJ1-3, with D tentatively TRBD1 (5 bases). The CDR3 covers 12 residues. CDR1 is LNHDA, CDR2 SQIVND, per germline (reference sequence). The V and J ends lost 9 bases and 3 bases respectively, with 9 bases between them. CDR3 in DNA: TGTGCCAGCAGGGAAATTGGAAACACCATATATTTT. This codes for CASREIGNTIYF. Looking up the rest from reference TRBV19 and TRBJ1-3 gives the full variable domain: DGGITQSPKYLFRKEGQNVTLSCEQNLNHDAMYWYRQDPGQGLRLIYYSQIVNDFQKGDIAEGYSVSREKKESFPLTVTSAQKNPTAFYLCASREIGNTIYFGEGSWLTVV.

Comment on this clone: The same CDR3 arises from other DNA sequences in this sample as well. The CDR3 sequence is CASSYSPSGSYEQYF. Written as DNA, the CDR3 is TGTGCCAGCAGTTACTCCCCTAGCGGGAGTTACGAGCAGTACTTC. The chain combines TRBV6-5 with TRBJ2-7; 10 nucleotides align to TRBD2. The CDR3 runs 15 residues. Trimming removed 0 bases from V and 4 bases from J; junction bases left unmatched: 3. Germline V gene sequence: CDR1 MNHEY, CDR2 SVGAGI.

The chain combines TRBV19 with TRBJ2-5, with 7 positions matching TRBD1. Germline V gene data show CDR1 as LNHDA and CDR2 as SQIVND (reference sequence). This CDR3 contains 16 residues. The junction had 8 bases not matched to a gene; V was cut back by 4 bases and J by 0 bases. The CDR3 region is CASSNGQAGYQETQYF. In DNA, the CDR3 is TGTGCCAGTAGTAACGGACAGGCCGGCTACCAAGAGACCCAGTACTTC.

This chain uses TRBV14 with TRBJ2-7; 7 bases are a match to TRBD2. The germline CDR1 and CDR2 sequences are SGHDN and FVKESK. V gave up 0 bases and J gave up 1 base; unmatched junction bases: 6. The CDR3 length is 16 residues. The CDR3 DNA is TGTGCCAGCAGCCAAGATATCGGGGGGAGTTCCTACGAGCAGTACTTC. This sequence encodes CASSQDIGGSSYEQYF.

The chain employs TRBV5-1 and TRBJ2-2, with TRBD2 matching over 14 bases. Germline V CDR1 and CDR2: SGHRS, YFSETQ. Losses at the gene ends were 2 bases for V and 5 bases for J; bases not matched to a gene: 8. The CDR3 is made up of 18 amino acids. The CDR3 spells CASSFRLAGGPGTGELFF. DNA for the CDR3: TGCGCCAGCAGCTTCCGACTAGCGGGAGGGCCGGGAACCGGGGAGCTGTTTTTT. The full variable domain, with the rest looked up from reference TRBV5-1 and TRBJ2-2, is KAGVTQTPRYLIKTRGQQVTLSCSPISGHRSVSWYQQTPGQGLQFLFEYFSETQRNKGNFPGRFSGRQFSNSRSEMNVSTLELGDSALYLCASSFRLAGGPGTGELFFGEGSRLTVL.

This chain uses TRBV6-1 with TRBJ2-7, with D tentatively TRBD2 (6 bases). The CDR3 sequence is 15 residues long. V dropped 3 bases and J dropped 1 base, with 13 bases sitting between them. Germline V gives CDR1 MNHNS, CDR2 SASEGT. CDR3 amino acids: CASSDIAAASYEQYF. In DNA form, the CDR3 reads TGTGCCAGCAGTGATATAGCGGCCGCTTCCTACGAGCAGTACTTC.

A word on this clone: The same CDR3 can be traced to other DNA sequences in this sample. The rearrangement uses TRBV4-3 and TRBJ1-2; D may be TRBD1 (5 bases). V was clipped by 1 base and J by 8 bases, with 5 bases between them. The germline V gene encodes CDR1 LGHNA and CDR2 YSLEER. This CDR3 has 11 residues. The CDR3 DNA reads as TGCGCCAGCAGCCAAGGGGACGGCTACACCTTC. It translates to CASSQGDGYTF.

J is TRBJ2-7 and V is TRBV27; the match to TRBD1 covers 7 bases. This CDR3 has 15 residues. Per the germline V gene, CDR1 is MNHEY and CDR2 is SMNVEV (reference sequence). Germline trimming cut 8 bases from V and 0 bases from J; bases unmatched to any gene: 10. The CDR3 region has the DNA TGTGCCAGCCGTTCTATAGGGACAGCCTCCTACGAGCAGTACTTC. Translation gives CASRSIGTASYEQYF.

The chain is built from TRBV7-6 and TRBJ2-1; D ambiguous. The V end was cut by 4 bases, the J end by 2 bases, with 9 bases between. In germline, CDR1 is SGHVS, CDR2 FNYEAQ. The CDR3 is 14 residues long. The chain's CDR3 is CASSYGRTYNEQFF. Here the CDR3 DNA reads TGTGCCAGCAGCTACGGCAGAACCTACAATGAGCAGTTCTTC. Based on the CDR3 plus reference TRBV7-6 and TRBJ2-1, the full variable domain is GAGVSQSPRYKVTKRGQDVALRCDPISGHVSLYWYRQALGQGPEFLTYFNYEAQQDKSGLPNDRFSAERPEGSISTLTIQRTEQRDSAMYRCASSYGRTYNEQFFGPGTRLTVL.

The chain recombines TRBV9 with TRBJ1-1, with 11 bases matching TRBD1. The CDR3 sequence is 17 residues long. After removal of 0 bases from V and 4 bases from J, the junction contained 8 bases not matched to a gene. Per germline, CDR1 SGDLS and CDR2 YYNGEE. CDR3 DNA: TGTGCCAGCAGCGTAGCTGGGACAGGGGGGGTCGGCACTGAAGCTTTCTTT. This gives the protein CASSVAGTGGVGTEAFF.

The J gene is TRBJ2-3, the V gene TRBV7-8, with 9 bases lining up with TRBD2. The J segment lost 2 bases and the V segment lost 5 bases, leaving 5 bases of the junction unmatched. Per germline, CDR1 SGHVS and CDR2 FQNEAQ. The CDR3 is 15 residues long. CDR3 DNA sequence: TGTGCCAGCAGCCCCGGGACTAGCCTCACAGATACGCAGTATTTT. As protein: CASSPGTSLTDTQYF.

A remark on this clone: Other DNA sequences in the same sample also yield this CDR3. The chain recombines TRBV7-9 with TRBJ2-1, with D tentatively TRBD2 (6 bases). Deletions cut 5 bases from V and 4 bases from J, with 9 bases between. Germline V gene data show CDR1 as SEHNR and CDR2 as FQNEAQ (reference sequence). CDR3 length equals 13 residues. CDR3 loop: CASSPGGYNEQFF. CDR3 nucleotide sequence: TGTGCCAGCAGCCCCGGGGGATACAATGAGCAGTTCTTC.

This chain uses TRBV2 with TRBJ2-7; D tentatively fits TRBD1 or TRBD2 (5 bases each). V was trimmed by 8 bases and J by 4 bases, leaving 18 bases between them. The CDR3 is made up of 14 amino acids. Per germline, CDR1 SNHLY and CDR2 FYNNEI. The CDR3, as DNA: TGTGCCAGCTCCGAGGGGCCGATTGAATACGAGCAGTACTTC. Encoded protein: CASSEGPIEYEQYF. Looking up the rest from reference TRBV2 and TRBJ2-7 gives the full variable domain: EPEVTQTPSHQVTQMGQEVILRCVPISNHLYFYWYRQILGQKVEFLVSFYNNEISEKSEIFDDQFSVERPDGSNFTLKIRSTKLEDSAMYFCASSEGPIEYEQYFGPGTRLTVT.

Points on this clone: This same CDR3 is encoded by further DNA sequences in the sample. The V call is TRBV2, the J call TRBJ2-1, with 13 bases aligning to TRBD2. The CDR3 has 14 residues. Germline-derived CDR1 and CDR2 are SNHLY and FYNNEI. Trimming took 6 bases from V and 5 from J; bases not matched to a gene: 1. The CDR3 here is CASSGLAGDNEQFF. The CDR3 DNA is TGTGCCAGCAGCGGACTAGCGGGGGACAATGAGCAGTTCTTC.

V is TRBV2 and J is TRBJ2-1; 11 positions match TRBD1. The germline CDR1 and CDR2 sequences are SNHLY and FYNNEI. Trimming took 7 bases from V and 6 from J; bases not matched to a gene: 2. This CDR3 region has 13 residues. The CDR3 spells CASKGTGGNEQFF. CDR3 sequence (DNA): TGTGCCAGCAAAGGGACAGGGGGCAATGAGCAGTTCTTC. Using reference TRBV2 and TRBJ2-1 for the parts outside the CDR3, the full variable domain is EPEVTQTPSHQVTQMGQEVILRCVPISNHLYFYWYRQILGQKVEFLVSFYNNEISEKSEIFDDQFSVERPDGSNFTLKIRSTKLEDSAMYFCASKGTGGNEQFFGPGTRLTVL.

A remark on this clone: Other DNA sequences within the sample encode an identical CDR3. For the CDR3, the DNA is TGTGCCAGCAGCCAAGTCAGGGGCTACGAGCAGTACTTC. It specifies CASSQVRGYEQYF. The chain employs TRBV14 and TRBJ2-7; TRBD1 is a possible D gene (6 bases). This CDR3 has 13 amino acids. The germline gives CDR1 SGHDN, CDR2 FVKESK. V lost 1 base to trimming and J lost 3 bases, with 7 bases between them.

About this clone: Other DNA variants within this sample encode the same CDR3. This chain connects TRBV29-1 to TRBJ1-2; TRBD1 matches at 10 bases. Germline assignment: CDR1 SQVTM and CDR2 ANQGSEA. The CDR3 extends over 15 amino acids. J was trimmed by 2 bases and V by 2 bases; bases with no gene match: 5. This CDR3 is CSVESRTGGNYGYTF. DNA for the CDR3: TGCAGCGTTGAAAGTAGGACAGGGGGAAACTATGGCTACACCTTC.